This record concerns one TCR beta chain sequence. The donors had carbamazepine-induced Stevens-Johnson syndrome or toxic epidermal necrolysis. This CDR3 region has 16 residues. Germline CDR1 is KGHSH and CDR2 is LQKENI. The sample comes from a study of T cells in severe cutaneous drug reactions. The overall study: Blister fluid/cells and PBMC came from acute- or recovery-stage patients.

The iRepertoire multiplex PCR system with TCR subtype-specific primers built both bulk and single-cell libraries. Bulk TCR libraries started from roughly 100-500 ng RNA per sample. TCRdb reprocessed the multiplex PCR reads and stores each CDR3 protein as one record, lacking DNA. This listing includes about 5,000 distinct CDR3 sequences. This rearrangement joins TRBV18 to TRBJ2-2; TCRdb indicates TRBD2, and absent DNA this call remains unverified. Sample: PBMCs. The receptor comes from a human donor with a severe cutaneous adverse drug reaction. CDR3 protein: CASSPSGPPNTGELFF.